This passage covers 20 T cell receptor beta chains from one sample sequenced in a study of blood T cell repertoires in COVID-19. Profiled with immunoSEQ multiplex PCR; TCRdb holds only in-frame clones, not every one. This sample carries about 15,000 clones, about 80% of them seen once, and the ten largest clones take about 15%. Sequencing was done on a sample of peripheral blood. The source of these receptors is a human donor in a cohort sampled during active COVID-19.

The chain carries TRBV29-1 and TRBJ1-2, with unresolved D. Germline values: CDR1 SQVTM, CDR2 ANQGSEA. Trimming left V 7 bases short and J 6 bases short, with 12 bases between. This CDR3 is 11 amino acids long. The CDR3 reads CSARRSDGYTF. In DNA, the CDR3 is TGCAGCGCCCGGAGGTCTGATGGCTACACCTTC. The full variable domain, its missing parts supplied by reference TRBV29-1 and TRBJ1-2, is SAVISQKPSRDICQRGTSLTIQCQVDSQVTMMFWYRQQPGQSLTLIATANQGSEATYESGFVIDKFPISRPNLTFSTLTVSNMSPEDSSIYLCSARRSDGYTFGSGTRLTVV.

This chain links TRBV18 with TRBJ2-7; D possibly corresponds to TRBD1 (6 bases). Germline CDR1 and CDR2: KGHSH and LQKENI. V shed 6 bases and J shed 5 bases, with 14 bases lying between them. This CDR3 is 13 amino acids long. This CDR3 reads CASSNDRFNEQYF. The CDR3 nucleotides are TGTGCCAGCTCGAATGACAGGTTCAACGAGCAGTACTTC.

V gene TRBV23-1 combines with J gene TRBJ2-7; 8 nucleotides match TRBD1. TRBV23-1 is identified as an open reading frame with a role that is uncertain. There are 17 residues in the CDR3. The junction had 15 bases not matched to a gene; V was cut back by 8 bases and J by 0 bases. Here the CDR3 reads CASRRWGRQGHSYEQYF. The CDR3 DNA is TGCGCCAGCCGGCGGTGGGGGAGACAGGGGCACTCCTACGAGCAGTACTTC.

The gene calls are TRBV4-3 and TRBJ2-1; 7 nucleotides agree with TRBD2. CDR3 length: 14 residues. V trimming: 2 bases; J trimming: 7 bases; junction bases outside the gene matches: 5. Per the germline V gene, CDR1 is LGHNA and CDR2 is YSLEER. The CDR3 region is CASSQQTSRNEQFF. For the CDR3, the DNA is TGCGCCAGCAGCCAACAGACTAGCAGGAATGAGCAGTTCTTC.

The chain carries TRBV29-1 and TRBJ1-5; perhaps TRBD1 as D (6 bases). The germline V and J ends were trimmed by 4 bases and 1 base, with 14 bases remaining between them. This CDR3 has 15 residues. Germline V CDR1 and CDR2: SQVTM, ANQGSEA. The CDR3 DNA sequence: TGCAGCGTTGGGCTACAGGGAGGGAGCAATCAGCCCCAGCATTTT. Protein product: CSVGLQGGSNQPQHF.

This clone was seen only a few times. The chain couples TRBV5-8 to TRBJ2-2; 8 bases are a match to TRBD1. The CDR3 runs 15 residues. Germline assignment: CDR1 SGHTS and CDR2 YDEGEE. Trimming took 3 bases from V and 4 from J; bases not matched to a gene: 5. The chain's CDR3 is CASSSGTGVTGELFF. CDR3 nucleotide sequence: TGTGCCAGCAGCTCCGGGACAGGCGTCACCGGGGAGCTGTTTTTT.

This clone came up once. This chain connects TRBV12-3 or TRBV12-4 to TRBJ2-4, with 9 bases lining up with TRBD2. V lost 7 bases and J lost 8; bases outside the gene matches: 6. The CDR3 extends over 13 amino acids. The CDR3 DNA reads TGTGCCAGCAATCCTAGCGGGAATGACATTCAGTACTTC. This encodes CASNPSGNDIQYF.

J is TRBJ2-2 and V is TRBV6-5, with D possibly TRBD2 on 5 matching bases. V shed 7 bases and J shed 0 bases, with 12 bases lying between them. Germline CDR1 reads MNHEY; CDR2 reads SVGAGI. CDR3 size: 15 residues. The CDR3 DNA reads TGTGCCAGCAATTTACTAGGCGCGAACACCGGGGAGCTGTTTTTT. Translating gives CASNLLGANTGELFF.

This clone has just a few counts. The rearrangement uses TRBV9 and TRBJ1-2; D not resolved. CDR3 length: 12 amino acids. V lost 3 bases and J lost 2, with 5 bases in between. Germline assignment: CDR1 SGDLS and CDR2 YYNGEE. CDR3 sequence: CASSAGNYGYTF. In DNA, the CDR3 is TGTGCCAGCAGCGCGGGGAACTATGGCTACACCTTC.

This sequence joins TRBV3-1 (or the pseudogene TRBV3-2) and TRBJ2-3, with TRBD1 matching 8 bases. Germline V lookup: CDR1 LGHDT, CDR2 YNNKEL (reference sequence). The CDR3 is 19 residues long. The V segment lost 1 base and the J segment 5 bases; nucleotides outside the gene matches: 17. For the CDR3, the DNA is TGTGCCAGCAGCCAAGGCACCAACAGACAGGGGCTGCGGCTAGATACGCAGTATTTT. Encoded protein: CASSQGTNRQGLRLDTQYF.

The V call is TRBV3-1 (or the pseudogene TRBV3-2), the J call TRBJ2-7, with D possibly TRBD1 on 6 matching bases. This CDR3 comprises 12 residues. CDR1 is LGHDT, CDR2 YNNKEL, per germline (reference sequence). The V gene lost 4 bases and the J gene lost 8 bases, with 12 bases spanning the gap. The CDR3 loop is CASSLRQEKQYF. Here the CDR3 DNA reads TGTGCCAGCAGCCTTCGACAGGAAAAGCAGTACTTC.

This clone was seen just once. CDR3 amino acids: CASRDTSGNTIYF. DNA for the CDR3: TGTGCCAGCCGCGATACCTCTGGAAACACCATATATTTT. The chain joins TRBV5-6 to TRBJ1-3; D gene unclear. CDR1 and CDR2 (germline): SGHDT, YYEEEE. Between the trimmed V and J ends, which lost 7 bases and 0 bases, there was a span of 8 bases. CDR3 length equals 13 residues.

The chain is built from TRBV24-1 and TRBJ1-2; TRBD1 matches at 10 bases. The CDR3 is 15 amino acids. The V and J ends lost 3 bases and 7 bases, in that order; junction bases with no gene match: 7. The germline gives CDR1 KGHDR, CDR2 SFDVKD. For the CDR3, the DNA is TGTGCCACCAGTGATCCCGGGACAGGGGCGCTTGGCTACACCTTC. It codes for CATSDPGTGALGYTF.

The rearrangement uses TRBV27 and TRBJ1-2; the match to TRBD1 covers 12 bases. CDR3 size: 15 residues. After removal of 8 bases from V and 6 bases from J, the junction contained 10 bases not matched to a gene. Germline V lookup: CDR1 MNHEY, CDR2 SMNVEV (reference sequence). CDR3 bases: TGTGCCAGCCGGGACAGGGGGCGCGCGAAGGATGGCTACACCTTC. Protein product: CASRDRGRAKDGYTF.

This chain uses TRBV5-1 with TRBJ1-4; 7 bases map to TRBD1. The CDR3 length is 16 residues. The trim removed 3 bases at V and 3 bases at J, leaving 8 bases unmatched. The germline V gene encodes CDR1 SGHRS and CDR2 YFSETQ. The CDR3 sequence: CASSSGTAPSNEKLFF. For the CDR3, the DNA is TGCGCCAGCAGCTCCGGGACAGCCCCTTCTAATGAAAAACTGTTTTTT.

This clone was seen only a few times. The rearrangement joins TRBV5-6 to TRBJ2-7, with TRBD1 as a possible D gene (6 bases). Germline V gives CDR1 SGHDT, CDR2 YYEEEE. The CDR3 is 14 residues long. V shed 0 bases and J shed 3 bases, with 10 bases lying between them. CDR3 residues: CASSLDRVYYEQYF. DNA for the CDR3: TGTGCCAGCAGCTTGGACAGGGTCTACTACGAGCAGTACTTC.

Only a few counts were recorded for this clone. This sequence joins TRBV2 and TRBJ1-1; D gene unclear. V lost 0 bases and J lost 0, with 8 bases in between. CDR1 is SNHLY and CDR2 is FYNNEI in the germline V gene. This CDR3 has 15 amino acids. The CDR3 sequence is CASSEASSLNTEAFF. CDR3 bases: TGTGCCAGCAGTGAAGCGTCCTCCCTGAACACTGAAGCTTTCTTT.

This chain joins TRBV24-1 and TRBJ2-2; 9 bases map to TRBD1. This CDR3 has 14 residues. The germline V gene has CDR1 KGHDR and CDR2 SFDVKD. Trimming cost V 4 bases and J 6 bases; bases outside gene matches: 2. The CDR3 DNA follows: TGTGCCACCAGTGACCGGACAGGGGCCGGGGAGCTGTTTTTT. This translates into CATSDRTGAGELFF.

As DNA, the CDR3 is TGTGCCAGTACCACCCGTCTAGCAGGTGGGGCCAACGTCCTGACTTTC. Amino acid sequence: CASTTRLAGGANVLTF. The rearrangement links TRBV19 to TRBJ2-6; the D gene is possibly TRBD2 (5 bases). V shed 7 bases and J shed 3 bases, with 16 bases lying between them. The CDR3 consists of 16 residues. The germline CDR1 and CDR2 sequences are LNHDA and SQIVND (reference sequence).

The V and J genes are TRBV5-1 and TRBJ2-5, with 8 positions matching TRBD1. Germline CDR1 reads SGHRS; CDR2 reads YFSETQ. The J segment lost 1 base and the V segment lost 4 bases, leaving 3 bases of the junction unmatched. The CDR3 extends over 14 amino acids. This CDR3 reads CASSVGQGQETQYF. For the CDR3, the DNA is TGCGCCAGCAGCGTAGGACAGGGCCAAGAGACCCAGTACTTC.